Presented here are 30 T cell receptor beta chains from one specimen sequenced in a study of blood T cells in healthy people across ages. With a J-beta primer mix and a sample-barcoded 5' primer, a second PCR ran about 7 to 12 cycles. TCRdb fed the 5' RACE reads into MiXCR, producing one record per CDR3 protein. The sample holds about 1 million distinct CDR3 sequences; 40% to 50% are singletons and the top ten take about 20%. The sequencing sample was made of blood. These receptors originate from a woman aged 55-70 years in good health.

As to this clonotype: Being one base from a much bigger clone, this may be a read error. This chain uses TRBV27 with TRBJ1-6; D not certain. The CDR3 has 15 residues. From germline, CDR1 is MNHEY and CDR2 SMNVEV (reference sequence). CDR3 loop: CASSLSPQNNSPPHF. The CDR3 bases are TGTGCCAGCAGTTTATCCCCACAGAATAATTCACCCCCCCACTTT.

The chain has TRBV4-1 and TRBJ1-2; no firm D call. This CDR3 has 15 amino acids. V was shortened by 3 bases and J by 5 bases, with 16 bases between the two germline ends. Germline V CDR1 and CDR2: MGHRA, YSYEKL. The CDR3: CASSQAAQVGYGYTF. CDR3 coding DNA: TGCGCCAGCAGCCAGGCCGCCCAGGTTGGGTATGGCTACACCTTC.

This clonotype was seen more than once but under ten times. The chain couples TRBV5-1 to TRBJ2-7; D is unresolved. This CDR3 region has 13 residues. Germline CDR1 and CDR2: SGHRS and YFSETQ. The ends were cut back, 0 bases at V and 1 base at J, with 5 bases in the middle. The CDR3 reads CASSLAKSYEQYF. The DNA for the CDR3 is TGCGCCAGCAGCTTGGCCAAGTCCTACGAGCAGTACTTC.

This clonotype was found a few times. The rearrangement links TRBV3-1 to TRBJ2-1; TRBD2 agrees at 7 bases. This CDR3 comprises 15 residues. The germline V gene has CDR1 LGHDT and CDR2 YNNKEL (reference sequence). The V and J ends lost 4 bases and 7 bases, in that order; junction bases with no gene match: 10. The CDR3 DNA reads TGTGCCAGCAGCCCACAGCGGGAACCAGGAAATGAGCAGTTCTTC. This encodes CASSPQREPGNEQFF.

This clonotype was observed a few times. The chain uses TRBV11-2 and TRBJ2-5; 8 bases map to TRBD2. Germline CDR1 SGHAT, CDR2 FQNNGV. The CDR3 consists of 18 residues. The V and J ends lost 5 bases and 2 bases, in that order; junction bases with no gene match: 16. The CDR3 DNA is TGTGCCAGCAGCCCGGGGGGGGGCATGCGGGGTAATCAAGAGACCCAGTACTTC. It codes for CASSPGGGMRGNQETQYF.

This clonotype was observed a handful of times. The chain uses TRBV7-2 and TRBJ2-5, with 7 bases matching TRBD1. CDR1 is SGHTA, CDR2 FQGNSA, per germline. The CDR3 covers 15 residues. J was trimmed by 5 bases and V by 1 base; bases with no gene match: 7. For the CDR3, the DNA is TGTGCCAGCAGCTTAGGTGACAGGGTGGGGGAGACCCAGTACTTC. This gives the protein CASSLGDRVGETQYF.

This rearrangement joins TRBV29-1 to TRBJ1-1; TRBD1 agrees at 7 bases. This CDR3 is built from 14 residues. Trimming removed 6 bases from V and 1 base from J; junction bases left unmatched: 8. CDR1 is SQVTM and CDR2 is ANQGSEA in the germline V gene. The CDR3 nucleotides are TGCAGCGTAGAGACAGGGTGGAGGAACACTGAAGCTTTCTTT. Translation: CSVETGWRNTEAFF.

J is TRBJ2-4 and V is TRBV7-6, with TRBD2 as a possible D gene (7 bases). V lost 5 bases to trimming and J lost 13 bases, with 18 bases between them. The CDR3 runs to 13 residues. CDR1 and CDR2 (germline): SGHVS, FNYEAQ. DNA of the CDR3: TGTGCCAGCAGCCCCGGACAACAGGGAGGGCAGTACTTC. Translated: CASSPGQQGGQYF.

This chain links TRBV20-1 with TRBJ2-3; perhaps D is TRBD1 or TRBD2 (5 bases each). In germline, CDR1 is DFQATT, CDR2 SNEGSKA (reference sequence). The CDR3 runs 15 residues. The CDR3 spells CSGTQPGPRTDTQYF. The CDR3 DNA follows: TGCAGCGGAACTCAACCGGGACCCCGCACAGATACGCAGTATTTT.

This clonotype has just a few counts. The rearrangement uses TRBV7-9 and TRBJ2-1, with D perhaps TRBD2 (5 bases). The CDR3 consists of 15 residues. Deletions cut 1 base from V and 0 bases from J, with 7 bases between. Per germline, CDR1 SEHNR and CDR2 FQNEAQ (reference sequence). DNA for the CDR3: TGTGCCAGCAGCTTAGGGACTTACTCCTACAATGAGCAGTTCTTC. Its translation: CASSLGTYSYNEQFF.

This chain links TRBV18 with TRBJ2-1, with 15 positions matching TRBD2. Trimming at V came to 2 bases and at J to 3 bases, leaving 8 bases not matched to a gene. CDR1 and CDR2 from the germline V gene are KGHSH and LQKENI. CDR3 length equals 19 residues. CDR3 in DNA: TGTGCCAGCTCACCAGAAACCGGGACTAGCGGGAGGATCTACAATGAGCAGTTCTTC. It codes for CASSPETGTSGRIYNEQFF.

This clonotype was counted only a few times. This rearrangement joins TRBV25-1 to TRBJ2-1; D is perhaps TRBD2 (6 bases). Germline loops: CDR1 MGHDK, CDR2 SYGVNS. The CDR3 consists of 13 residues. Trimming cost V 8 bases and J 4 bases, with 12 bases left between them. CDR3 bases: TGTGCCAGCGGAGCGGGCCGATACAATGAGCAGTTCTTC. It specifies CASGAGRYNEQFF.

The chain recombines TRBV5-1 with TRBJ2-6, with TRBD2 matching over 7 bases. This CDR3 region has 14 residues. The trim removed 1 base at V and 5 bases at J, leaving 0 bases unmatched. Germline lookup yields CDR1 SGHRS and CDR2 YFSETQ. The CDR3 is CASSLSGRANVLTF. CDR3 nucleotides: TGCGCCAGCAGCTTGAGCGGGAGGGCCAACGTCCTGACTTTC.

V gene TRBV25-1 combines with J gene TRBJ2-7, with a tentative D call TRBD1 (6 bases). The CDR3 extends over 13 amino acids. Germline V gives CDR1 MGHDK, CDR2 SYGVNS. Trimming left V 10 bases short and J 6 bases short, with 19 bases between. The CDR3 spells CATKGLRGGEQYF. CDR3 bases: TGTGCCACCAAGGGTCTCAGGGGTGGCGAGCAGTACTTC.

The rearrangement uses TRBV6-5 and TRBJ1-5, with D maybe TRBD1 (6 bases). Germline V lookup: CDR1 MNHEY, CDR2 SVGAGI. The CDR3 totals 13 residues. Trimming took 6 bases from V and 7 from J, leaving 13 bases between them. The CDR3 protein is CASSRYRDQPQHF. CDR3 DNA sequence: TGTGCCAGCAGCCGCTACAGGGACCAGCCCCAGCATTTT.

The chain has TRBV29-1 and TRBJ2-4, with D perhaps TRBD1 or TRBD2 (5 bases each). The CDR3 length is 11 residues. V was cut by 6 bases and J by 9 bases, with 12 bases left in between. Germline loops: CDR1 SQVTM, CDR2 ANQGSEA. CDR3 residues: CSVLPGSIQYF. CDR3 sequence (DNA): TGCAGCGTCCTACCAGGGAGCATTCAGTACTTC.

This clonotype was detected once. This sequence joins TRBV7-8 and TRBJ2-7; D is possibly TRBD2 (5 bases). Per the germline V gene, CDR1 is SGHVS and CDR2 is FQNEAQ. The CDR3 length is 15 residues. V was cut by 0 bases and J by 7 bases, with 16 bases left in between. CDR3 nucleotides: TGTGCCAGCAGCTTAGCCCCCACTAGAGACAATGAGCAGTACTTC. Encoded protein: CASSLAPTRDNEQYF.

A few counts support this clonotype. This chain joins TRBV6-5 and TRBJ2-1, with 7 bases that match TRBD1. Trimming cost V 10 bases and J 7 bases; bases outside gene matches: 7. Looked up from germline, CDR1 is MNHEY and CDR2 is SVGAGI. This CDR3 is 12 amino acids long. CDR3 residues: CATRQGYNEQFF. For the CDR3, the DNA is TGTGCCACCAGACAGGGCTATAATGAGCAGTTCTTC.

The chain uses TRBV6-1 and TRBJ1-1, with D maybe TRBD1 (5 bases). The ends were cut back, 5 bases at V and 3 bases at J, with 7 bases in the middle. Germline V CDR1 and CDR2: MNHNS, SASEGT. This CDR3 is built from 12 residues. CDR3: CASSPGHTEAFF. CDR3 in DNA: TGTGCCAGCAGTCCGGGGCACACTGAAGCTTTCTTT.

The chain couples TRBV12-3 or TRBV12-4 to TRBJ2-3; 9 positions agree with TRBD2. The trim removed 2 bases at V and 2 bases at J, leaving 8 bases unmatched. CDR3 size: 17 residues. CDR3 region: CASSLQELAGNTDTQYF. In DNA, the CDR3 is TGTGCCAGCAGTTTACAGGAACTAGCGGGCAACACAGATACGCAGTATTTT.

In this sample, this clonotype turned up a few times. The chain links TRBV20-1 to TRBJ2-7; 7 nucleotides match TRBD2. Germline trimming cut 3 bases from V and 9 bases from J; bases unmatched to any gene: 8. The CDR3 sequence is 12 residues long. Germline V gene lookup returns CDR1 DFQATT and CDR2 SNEGSKA (reference sequence). CDR3 loop: CSAREIGEGQYF. The CDR3 DNA reads TGCAGTGCTAGGGAGATTGGGGAGGGGCAGTACTTC.

This clonotype was seen only a few times. J is TRBJ1-2 and V is TRBV12-3 or TRBV12-4; 7 positions match TRBD1. J was trimmed by 7 bases and V by 6 bases; bases with no gene match: 8. This CDR3 spans 13 amino acids. The CDR3 bases are TGTGCCAGCAGCCCTGACAGGGTATTTGGCTACACCTTC. It encodes CASSPDRVFGYTF.

Comments on this clonotype: At one boundary the junction diverges from the germline segment, which might be a read error. The V and J genes are TRBV2 and TRBJ1-6; a possible D gene is TRBD1 (6 bases). The CDR3 has 15 residues. The germline CDR1 and CDR2 sequences are SNHLY and FYNNEI. This chain's CDR3 is CASSPFTGNNSPPHF. The CDR3 DNA reads TGTGCCAGCAGTCCTTTCACAGGGAATAATTCACCCCCCCACTTT.

This clonotype was picked up a small number of times. This sequence joins TRBV6-2 or TRBV6-3 and TRBJ2-3; 12 bases are shared with TRBD2. The CDR3 sequence is 15 residues long. V trimming: 6 bases; J trimming: 6 bases; junction bases outside the gene matches: 7. Per germline, CDR1 MNHEY and CDR2 SVGEGT. CDR3 coding DNA: TGTGCCAGCAGCTCCGGGACTAGCGGGTTCGATACGCAGTATTTT. This encodes CASSSGTSGFDTQYF.

The CDR3 protein is CASSRRTSGSETQYF. The CDR3, as DNA: TGTGCCAGCAGTCGTCGGACTAGCGGGAGTGAGACCCAGTACTTC. The V gene is TRBV14, the J gene TRBJ2-5; 13 bases match TRBD2. The length of the CDR3 is 15 residues. CDR1 is SGHDN and CDR2 is FVKESK in the germline V gene. V lost 6 bases to trimming and J lost 5 bases; unmatched junction nucleotides: 6.

The chain combines TRBV29-1 with TRBJ1-1; 7 bases line up with TRBD1. The ends lost 3 bases at V and 5 bases at J; junction bases unmatched: 6. The CDR3 runs to 13 residues. Germline loops: CDR1 SQVTM, CDR2 ANQGSEA. The CDR3 is CSVDSAGGTEAFF. CDR3 coding DNA: TGCAGCGTTGATTCTGCAGGGGGAACTGAAGCTTTCTTT.

The CDR3 sequence: CASSTNKGQDLNTGELFF. The CDR3 nucleotides are TGTGCCAGCAGTACTAATAAGGGACAGGATTTGAACACCGGGGAGCTGTTTTTT. The V call is TRBV2, the J call TRBJ2-2, with 8 nucleotides matching TRBD1. The length of the CDR3 is 18 residues. Unmatched junction bases numbered 12, after V lost 5 bases and J lost 1 base. Germline values: CDR1 SNHLY, CDR2 FYNNEI.

The chain has TRBV6-2 or TRBV6-3 and TRBJ2-7; a possible D gene is TRBD1 (6 bases). The J call may be incorrect, as the DNA end agrees better with TRBJ2-5. CDR3 length: 15 amino acids. Germline V gene lookup returns CDR1 MNHEY and CDR2 SVGEGT. The CDR3 DNA reads TGTGCCAGCAGCTTTACAGGGTCGGACCAAGAGACCCAGTACTTC. Residues: CASSFTGSDQETQYF.

This clonotype has a handful of counts. This chain uses TRBV7-9 with TRBJ2-5; 8 bases agree with TRBD2. The DNA end is more similar to TRBJ2-7, so the J call may be wrong. This CDR3 has 14 amino acids. CDR1 SEHNR and CDR2 FQNEAQ come from the germline V gene (reference sequence). CDR3 nucleotides: TGTGCCAGCAGCTTAGCTGGACTAGCTGGCGAGCAGTACTTC. Translating it yields CASSLAGLAGEQYF.

The chain combines TRBV3-1 with TRBJ2-7; unclear D gene. Trimming cost V 1 base and J 3 bases, with 10 bases left between them. The germline gives CDR1 LGHDT, CDR2 YNNKEL (reference sequence). CDR3 length: 14 amino acids. In DNA, the CDR3 is TGTGCCAGCAGCCAAGGCTTGTCCATCTACGAGCAGTACTTC. Its protein product is CASSQGLSIYEQYF.